Listed below are T cell receptor beta chains from one sample, sequenced in a study of T-cell reconstitution after alpha-beta-depleted transplantation in children. MiXCR, applied by TCRdb to the PCR reads, yields one record per CDR3 protein. The sample lists about 640,000 distinct CDR3 sequences; over 15% were seen once. Here the sequenced sample was PBMCs from the stem cell graft donor, taken from the stem cell graft. These receptors were taken from a human donor who donated a stem cell graft to a child with acute myeloid leukemia. The CDR3 runs from the conserved cysteine through the conserved F or W. D genes are given only for firm matches. A row's size may be missing; if present it is once, few, many or a size class.

j_gene,abundance,d_gene,v_gene,CDR3aa,CDR3nt
TRBJ1-6,many,.,TRBV6-5,CASSYGGAFNSPLHF,TGTGCCAGCAGTTACGGGGGGGCTTTTAATTCACCCCTCCACTTT
TRBJ1-3,.,.,TRBV20-1,CSAYPGGGRSSGNTIYF,TGCAGTGCCTATCCTGGGGGGGGCCGCAGCTCTGGAAACACCATATATTTT
TRBJ1-2,.,TRBD1,TRBV10-3,CAILPDDRVNNYGYTF,TGTGCCATCCTGCCCGATGACAGGGTCAATAACTATGGCTACACCTTC
TRBJ2-1,many,.,TRBV5-6,CASSLITRNEQFF,TGTGCCAGCAGCTTGATCACCCGCAATGAGCAGTTCTTC
TRBJ1-5,many,TRBD1,TRBV20-1,CSARAATGVRQGNQPQHF,TGCAGTGCTAGAGCCGCGACAGGGGTCCGGCAAGGCAATCAGCCCCAGCATTTT
TRBJ2-5,many,.,TRBV5-6,CASTGHQETQYF,TGTGCCAGCACCGGACACCAAGAGACCCAGTACTTC
TRBJ1-6,.,.,TRBV4-3,CASSQDWTNSPLHF,TGCGCCAGCAGCCAAGATTGGACAAATTCACCCCTCCACTTT
TRBJ1-5,.,.,TRBV7-9,CASSLDPPSNQPQHF,TGTGCCAGCAGCTTGGACCCACCTAGCAATCAGCCCCAGCATTTT
TRBJ2-7,.,TRBD1,TRBV6-2/TRBV6-3,CASSPREGQSYEQYF,TGTGCCAGCAGTCCCCGAGAGGGACAGTCCTACGAGCAGTACTTC
TRBJ2-2,many,TRBD2,TRBV20-1,CSARGGATGELFF,TGCAGTGCTCGCGGGGGGGCCACCGGGGAGCTGTTTTTT
TRBJ1-1,.,TRBD1,TRBV6-5,CASSSTGTGVLNTEAFF,TGTGCCAGCAGTTCAACCGGGACAGGGGTATTGAACACTGAAGCTTTCTTT
TRBJ2-6,once,.,TRBV29-1,CSVVRELSSGANVLTF,TGCAGCGTTGTACGCGAACTCAGCTCTGGGGCCAACGTCCTGACTTTC
TRBJ1-2,many,.,TRBV6-6,CASMDSLIYGYTF,TGTGCCAGTATGGACAGTCTGATCTATGGCTACACCTTC
TRBJ2-5,few,TRBD2,TRBV5-1,CASMQRSGGYQETQYF,TGCGCCAGCATGCAACGGAGCGGGGGGTACCAAGAGACCCAGTACTTC
TRBJ1-6,many,.,TRBV25-1,CASKGKHNSPLHF,TGTGCCAGCAAAGGGAAACATAATTCACCCCTCCACTTT
TRBJ2-7,.,.,TRBV12-3/TRBV12-4,CASSFPLGDSMGEQYF,TGTGCCAGCAGTTTCCCTTTGGGGGATTCAATGGGTGAGCAGTACTTC
TRBJ2-5,many,TRBD2,TRBV20-1,CSLAGTTQETQYF,TGCAGTCTAGCCGGGACTACCCAAGAGACCCAGTACTTC
TRBJ1-4,few,.,TRBV29-1,CSVELGRAMVF,TGCAGCGTTGAGTTAGGCAGGGCTATGGTTTTT